Listed here are 2 T cell receptor beta chains from one sample, sequenced in a study of shared clonotypes between healthy human individuals. TCRdb's table, derived via immunoSEQ multiplex PCR, lists solely in-frame clones and lacks some. The sample lists 700,000 to 950,000 clones, around 96% occurring once. Naive CD8 cells lacked CD45RO and underwent positive selection for CCR7, leaving out terminally differentiated effector memory CD45RA+ cells. Input material: naive CD8+ T cells sorted from blood. These receptors were taken from a young man in good health.

The chain joins TRBV4-1 to TRBJ2-1; TRBD2 matches 12 bases. CDR1 MGHRA and CDR2 YSYEKL come from the germline V gene. This CDR3 is 15 amino acids long. V lost 4 bases and J lost 6; bases outside the gene matches: 4. The CDR3 reads CASSPLAGGPNEQFF. CDR3 in DNA: TGCGCCAGCAGCCCGCTAGCGGGAGGGCCCAATGAGCAGTTCTTC.

This chain connects TRBV7-8 to TRBJ2-1, with unresolved D. V lost 3 bases to trimming and J lost 3 bases, with 6 bases between them. CDR3 length equals 13 residues. Germline CDR1 is SGHVS and CDR2 is FQNEAQ. CDR3 bases: TGTGCCAGCAGCTTGCTGGGCTACAATGAGCAGTTCTTC. Encoded protein: CASSLLGYNEQFF.